Listed below are T cell receptor beta chains from one sample, sequenced in a study of CD8+CD57+ T cells in acquired aplastic anemia. One entry per CDR3 protein, called by TCRdb with MiXCR from the reads. Of about 81,000 distinct CDR3 sequences listed, approximately 46% are singletons. Sequencing used sorted CD4+, CD8+, or CD8+CD57+ T cells (not recorded which) from PBMCs. The source is a human donor in good health, serving as a control. The CDR3 runs from the conserved cysteine through the conserved F or W. Each record gives: D gene, clone size, J gene, V gene, CDR3 DNA, CDR3 protein. D genes are given only for firm matches. Only some rows state a clone size, as once, few, many or a class for expanded clones.

D: -; size: -; J: TRBJ1-1; V: TRBV4-1; DNA: TGCGCCAGCAGCCAAGGGGCTACAACCGGGACCTCGGCTTTCTTT; CDR3: CASSQGATTGTSAFF
D: TRBD1; size: -; J: TRBJ2-7; V: TRBV2; DNA: TGTGCCAGCAGCTTTGGACAGGGGAAGACCTACGAGCAGTACTTC; CDR3: CASSFGQGKTYEQYF
D: TRBD1; size: -; J: TRBJ1-1; V: TRBV4-1; DNA: TGCGCCAGCAGCCCGGGGACAGGGTTAGGGAACACTGAAGCTTTCTTT; CDR3: CASSPGTGLGNTEAFF
D: -; size: few; J: TRBJ2-1; V: TRBV13; DNA: TGTGCCAGCAGCTCTTCAAGGACCGGGCAGTTCTTC; CDR3: CASSSSRTGQFF
D: -; size: -; J: TRBJ1-1; V: TRBV20-1; DNA: TGCAGTGCCATAGGGCACTTAGGTATGAGCACTGAAGCTTTCTTT; CDR3: CSAIGHLGMSTEAFF
D: -; size: -; J: TRBJ1-1; V: TRBV27; DNA: TGTGCCAGCAGATCGAGGGGTGTTACTGAAGCTTTCTTT; CDR3: CASRSRGVTEAFF
D: -; size: -; J: TRBJ1-4; V: TRBV6-5; DNA: TGTGCCAGCAGTTATGACGAGACCTACGGTTCGAGTGAAAAACTGTTTTTT; CDR3: CASSYDETYGSSEKLFF
D: -; size: -; J: TRBJ1-2; V: TRBV19; DNA: TGTGCCAGTAGTATGGGAGGGGGGGACTATGGCTACACCTTC; CDR3: CASSMGGGDYGYTF
D: -; size: -; J: TRBJ2-3; V: TRBV2; DNA: TGTGCCAGCAAGGCGGGACTGGCTACAGATACGCAGTATTTT; CDR3: CASKAGLATDTQYF
D: -; size: -; J: TRBJ1-2; V: TRBV24-1; DNA: TGTGCCACCAGAGATACGGGGGCTAGCTATGGCTACACCTTC; CDR3: CATRDTGASYGYTF
D: -; size: -; J: TRBJ2-1; V: TRBV12-3/TRBV12-4; DNA: TGTGCCAGCAGCGGACCGCGCCATGAGCAGTTCTTC; CDR3: CASSGPRHEQFF
D: -; size: few; J: TRBJ1-1; V: TRBV12-5; DNA: TGTGCTAGTGGTCCTCCCGGGGCCACTGAAGCTTTCTTT; CDR3: CASGPPGATEAFF
D: -; size: many; J: TRBJ2-1; V: TRBV29-1; DNA: TGCAGCGTTGAGGGATATGAGCAGTTCTTC; CDR3: CSVEGYEQFF
D: TRBD2; size: -; J: TRBJ2-3; V: TRBV5-5; DNA: TGTGCCAGCAGCTTGATGGCGGGGGGGATCACAGATACGCAGTATTTT; CDR3: CASSLMAGGITDTQYF
D: -; size: -; J: TRBJ1-3; V: TRBV12-3/TRBV12-4; DNA: TGTGCCAGCAGTTTACGCGCAGGGGCTGGAGACACCATATATTTT; CDR3: CASSLRAGAGDTIYF
D: TRBD1; size: -; J: TRBJ2-7; V: TRBV19; DNA: TGTGCCTGGAGTGTCCTCCGGGACAGGGGCTCCTACGAGCAGTACTTC; CDR3: CAWSVLRDRGSYEQYF
D: TRBD1; size: -; J: TRBJ1-6; V: TRBV15; DNA: TGTGCCGCCAGCAGGAACAGGGGGGATTCACCCCTCCACTTT; CDR3: CAASRNRGDSPLHF
D: TRBD2; size: -; J: TRBJ2-1; V: TRBV20-1; DNA: TGCAGTGCTAGCTGGCTAGCGGGGGGGACACGGGATGAGCAGTTCTTC; CDR3: CSASWLAGGTRDEQFF
D: -; size: few; J: TRBJ1-4; V: TRBV6-1; DNA: TGTGCCAGCAGTAGCGGGGTCGGGGATAGTAGGGAACTGTTTTTT; CDR3: CASSSGVGDSRELFF
D: TRBD1; size: -; J: TRBJ1-2; V: TRBV29-1; DNA: TGCAGCGTATTGGGACAGGCCGAGGGTGGCTACACCTTC; CDR3: CSVLGQAEGGYTF
D: TRBD2; size: -; J: TRBJ2-5; V: TRBV11-3; DNA: TGTGCCAGCAGCTTAGCCGGGGCGGCGGGGGTGGAGACCCAGTACTTC; CDR3: CASSLAGAAGVETQYF
D: -; size: many; J: TRBJ1-2; V: TRBV7-2; DNA: TGTGCCAGCAGCTTCCCCCACGTTAACTATGGCTACACCTTC; CDR3: CASSFPHVNYGYTF
D: TRBD1; size: -; J: TRBJ2-5; V: TRBV10-3; DNA: TGTGCCATCAGAAGGGACAGGGGCCAAGAGACCCAGTACTTC; CDR3: CAIRRDRGQETQYF
D: TRBD1; size: few; J: TRBJ1-2; V: TRBV7-9; DNA: TGTGCCAGCAGCCGGGACAGCCCCTATGGCTACACCTTC; CDR3: CASSRDSPYGYTF
D: TRBD2; size: few; J: TRBJ2-3; V: TRBV25-1; DNA: TGCGCCAGCAGCCAGCTAGCTAGCGGGGGAGCTGGCACAGATACGCAGTATTTT; CDR3: CASSQLASGGAGTDTQYF
D: -; size: once; J: TRBJ2-7; V: TRBV6-1; DNA: TGTGCCAGTCGGAAGGACCGACTATCCTACGAGCAGTACTTC; CDR3: CASRKDRLSYEQYF
D: TRBD1; size: many; J: TRBJ2-7; V: TRBV27; DNA: TGTGCCAGCAGTTTATCGGAGACAGGGCGTGAGCAGTACTTC; CDR3: CASSLSETGREQYF
D: -; size: -; J: TRBJ1-2; V: TRBV30; DNA: TGTGCCTGGAGCCCCCAGGGCAACTATGGCTACACCTTC; CDR3: CAWSPQGNYGYTF
D: -; size: many; J: TRBJ2-1; V: TRBV7-9; DNA: TGTGCCAGCAGCTGGACGGGGGACAATGAGCAGTTCTTC; CDR3: CASSWTGDNEQFF
D: -; size: many; J: TRBJ1-1; V: TRBV20-1; DNA: TGCAGTGCTAGGGCAAGGGTCATTGAAGCTTTCTTT; CDR3: CSARARVIEAFF
D: -; size: -; J: TRBJ1-6; V: TRBV15; DNA: TGTGCCACCAGCCCTCCTCCAGGACAGCCTTACTATAATTCACCCCTCCACTTT; CDR3: CATSPPPGQPYYNSPLHF
D: -; size: few; J: TRBJ1-1; V: TRBV12-3/TRBV12-4; DNA: TGTGCCAGCAGAGCCGTCGAAGGGGTTTTCTTT; CDR3: CASRAVEGVFF
D: -; size: -; J: TRBJ2-7; V: TRBV7-9; DNA: TGTGCCAGCAGCCGAACAGAGTACGAGCAGTACTTC; CDR3: CASSRTEYEQYF
D: -; size: -; J: TRBJ2-3; V: TRBV25-1; DNA: TGTGCCAGCAGTGGCAGCAGGCACTTAGGGCCTGTGAGCACAGATACGCAGTATTTT; CDR3: CASSGSRHLGPVSTDTQYF
D: -; size: many; J: TRBJ1-2; V: TRBV9; DNA: TGTGCCAGCAGCGATGGGCCTAACTATGGCTACACCTTC; CDR3: CASSDGPNYGYTF
D: TRBD1; size: many; J: TRBJ2-1; V: TRBV24-1; DNA: TGTGCCACCAGTGACACCGGACAGGGGTCAAAAGGCTACAATGAGCAGTTCTTC; CDR3: CATSDTGQGSKGYNEQFF
D: TRBD2; size: many; J: TRBJ2-1; V: TRBV24-1; DNA: TGTGCCACCAGTGACGAGACTAGCGGGGGGGCCGGTAGTGAGCAGTTCTTC; CDR3: CATSDETSGGAGSEQFF
D: -; size: many; J: TRBJ1-3; V: TRBV10-3; DNA: TGTGCCATCCAGACGGGACCGAACTCTGGAAACACCATATATTTT; CDR3: CAIQTGPNSGNTIYF
D: TRBD1; size: once; J: TRBJ2-7; V: TRBV6-1; DNA: TGTGCCAGCAGTGAATGGCCGGGACAGGCGTACGAGCAGTACTTC; CDR3: CASSEWPGQAYEQYF
D: TRBD1; size: many; J: TRBJ1-2; V: TRBV19; DNA: TGTGCCAGTAGTCCTGACAGGGCCCTAGCTAACTATGGCTACACCTTC; CDR3: CASSPDRALANYGYTF
D: TRBD1; size: few; J: TRBJ1-3; V: TRBV5-4; DNA: TGTGCCACCGCGGGCCAGGGGGAGGACACCATATATTTT; CDR3: CATAGQGEDTIYF
D: TRBD1; size: -; J: TRBJ2-1; V: TRBV24-1; DNA: TGTGCCACCACAGGGACAGTCGGCAATGAGCAGTTCTTC; CDR3: CATTGTVGNEQFF